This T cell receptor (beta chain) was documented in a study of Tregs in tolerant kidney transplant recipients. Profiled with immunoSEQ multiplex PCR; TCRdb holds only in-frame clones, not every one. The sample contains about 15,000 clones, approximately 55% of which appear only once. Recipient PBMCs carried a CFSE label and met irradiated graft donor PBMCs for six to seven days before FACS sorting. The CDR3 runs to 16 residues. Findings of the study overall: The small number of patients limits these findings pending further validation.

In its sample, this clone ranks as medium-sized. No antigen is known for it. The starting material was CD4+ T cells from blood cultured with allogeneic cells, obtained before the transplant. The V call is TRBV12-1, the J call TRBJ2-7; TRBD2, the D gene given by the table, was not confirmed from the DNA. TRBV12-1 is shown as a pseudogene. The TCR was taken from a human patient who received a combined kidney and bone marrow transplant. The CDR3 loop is CASSPPGLFGSYEQYF. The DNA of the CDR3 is TGTGCCAGCAGCCCCCCAGGACTATTCGGGTCCTACGAGCAGTACTTC.